This entry lists 23 T cell receptor beta chains sequenced from one sample in a study of cytomegalovirus exposure and HLA in healthy donors (TCRdb year 2017). Libraries were made using the immunoSEQ multiplex PCR assay. A mixture of 60 forward primers for TCR Vbeta segments and 13 reverse primers for TCR Jbeta segments was used in the multiplex PCR. TCRdb carries this immuneACCESS record with in-frame sequences only. Its versions omit some clonotypes, under half of them owing to an unresolved V gene in the studies checked, with the rest unexplained. This sample gives around 130,000 clones in total; 6.5% to 9.5% of them show up just once. The ten largest clones represent around 5.5% of the sample. The material sequenced was PBMCs. The source of these receptors is a man aged 35 to 55 in good health and CMV-seronegative.

This chain uses TRBV2 with TRBJ1-2; 11 nucleotides align to TRBD1. The CDR3 contains 20 residues. V was clipped by 3 bases and J by 0 bases; unmatched bases: 15. Germline V CDR1 and CDR2: SNHLY, FYNNEI. CDR3 amino acids: CASSDFARGQGADANYGYTF. CDR3 DNA: TGTGCCAGCAGTGACTTCGCTAGAGGACAGGGGGCCGACGCTAACTATGGCTACACCTTC.

The chain recombines TRBV6-5 with TRBJ2-7, with 9 bases aligning to TRBD1. This CDR3 comprises 14 residues. V was pared by 5 bases and J by 3 bases, with 5 bases of the junction left unmatched. Germline CDR1 is MNHEY and CDR2 is SVGAGI. This chain's CDR3 is CASSPGQGVYEQYF. The DNA of the CDR3 is TGTGCCAGCAGTCCGGGACAGGGAGTCTACGAGCAGTACTTC.

V and J are TRBV12-1 and TRBJ1-5. TRBV12-1 is a recognized pseudogene. The CDR3 consists of 12 residues. The CDR3: CASLRGGRPQHF. In DNA form, the CDR3 reads TGTGCCAGCCTACGCGGGGGCAGGCCCCAGCATTTT.

V is TRBV4-3 and J is TRBJ2-5; the match to TRBD1 covers 11 bases. The DNA end favors TRBJ2-7, so the J call may be wrong. CDR3 length: 16 amino acids. The germline gives CDR1 LGHNA, CDR2 YSLEER. CDR3 sequence: CASSQDQGQGAYEQYF. The CDR3 DNA sequence: TGCGCCAGCAGCCAAGATCAGGGACAGGGGGCCTACGAGCAGTACTTC.

The gene calls are TRBV5-1 and TRBJ2-5, with D possibly TRBD2 on 6 matching bases. CDR1 and CDR2 from the germline V gene are SGHRS and YFSETQ. Trimming pared 6 bases from V and 2 bases from J, leaving 17 bases between. The length of the CDR3 is 15 residues. CDR3 region: CASTLSGSDQETQYF. CDR3 DNA sequence: TGCGCCAGCACGCTAAGCGGGTCTGATCAAGAGACCCAGTACTTC.

For this clone: Its ends do not fully match the called genes, so a read error is possible. This sequence joins TRBV5-1 and TRBJ2-5; D may be TRBD2 (6 bases). The CDR3 totals 15 residues. In germline, CDR1 is SGHRS, CDR2 YFSETQ. CDR3 in DNA: TGCGCCAGCAGCCTGGAGGCAGGGAGGCAAGAGACCCCGTACTTC. Protein: CASSLEAGRQETPYF.

This clone was picked up a small number of times. This sample includes further DNA sequences coding for the same CDR3. V and J are TRBV4-1 and TRBJ1-6, with a weak D call TRBD1 (5 bases). Germline values: CDR1 MGHRA, CDR2 YSYEKL. V was cut by 0 bases and J by 10 bases, with 13 bases left in between. The CDR3 extends over 15 amino acids. CDR3 in DNA: TGCGCCAGCAGCCAAGATAGTCAGGGAAGATCACCCCTCCACTTT. Its translation is CASSQDSQGRSPLHF.

This clone was seen more than once but under ten times. The J gene is TRBJ2-1, the V gene TRBV5-1, with 13 bases matching TRBD2. Germline V gene data show CDR1 as SGHRS and CDR2 as YFSETQ. J lost 0 bases, V lost 5 bases, and 5 bases had no gene match. The CDR3 extends over 17 amino acids. The CDR3 sequence: CASRLLAGGTSYNEQFF. Written as DNA, the CDR3 is TGCGCCAGCAGACTACTAGCGGGGGGGACCTCCTACAATGAGCAGTTCTTC.

This chain joins TRBV7-2 and TRBJ2-5; a weak D match, TRBD2 (6 bases). With 2 bases removed from V and 2 bases from J, the gap between germline ends came to 9 bases. From germline, CDR1 is SGHTA and CDR2 FQGNSA. CDR3 length: 14 amino acids. As DNA, the CDR3 is TGTGCCAGCAGCTTAACCGGGACTCAAGAGACCCAGTACTTC. Protein product: CASSLTGTQETQYF.

This chain connects TRBV19 to TRBJ2-7; a possible D gene is TRBD1 (6 bases). The CDR3 totals 14 residues. Looked up from germline, CDR1 is LNHDA and CDR2 is SQIVND (reference sequence). V was cut by 7 bases and J by 0 bases, with 13 bases left in between. Here the CDR3 reads CASTEDSFSYEQYF. CDR3 bases: TGTGCCAGTACTGAGGACAGCTTCTCCTACGAGCAGTACTTC.

In this sample, this clone turned up a few times. The rearrangement links TRBV13 to TRBJ2-2; D possibly corresponds to TRBD1 (6 bases). Trimming removed 5 bases from V and 4 bases from J, with 17 bases in between. Per germline, CDR1 PRHDT and CDR2 FYEKMQ (reference sequence). This CDR3 is built from 16 residues. CDR3 nucleotides: TGTGCCAGCAGCCATGCTTCAGGGGAAGGCACCGGGGAGCTGTTTTTT. Translating it yields CASSHASGEGTGELFF.

The genes are TRBV29-1 and TRBJ1-1; D unclear. V dropped 1 base and J dropped 1 base, with 10 bases sitting between them. CDR1 and CDR2 (germline): SQVTM, ANQGSEA. The CDR3 totals 14 residues. The CDR3 DNA sequence: TGCAGCGTTGAAGGGACCGGGAAGAACACTGAAGCTTTCTTT. Its translation: CSVEGTGKNTEAFF.

A single count supports this clone. The CDR3, as DNA: TGTGCCAGCAGTACCGACGGGTACACTGAAGCTTTCTTT. Its protein product is CASSTDGYTEAFF. The V call is TRBV11-3, the J call TRBJ1-1; D gene ambiguous. CDR3 length equals 13 residues. V was trimmed by 6 bases and J by 3 bases, leaving 11 bases between them. The germline CDR1 and CDR2 sequences are SGHNT and YENEEA.

The chain combines TRBV19 with TRBJ2-5, with D possibly being TRBD2 (7 bases). The CDR3 spans 15 residues. The germline V gene has CDR1 LNHDA and CDR2 SQIVND (reference sequence). The V end lost 6 bases, the J end lost 3 bases, and 17 bases lay between the germline ends. The CDR3 coding sequence is TGTGCCAGTAGGGACCGGGGGAGGGGGAAAGAGACCCAGTACTTC. Its protein product is CASRDRGRGKETQYF.

V and J are TRBV7-9 and TRBJ1-2; D unresolved. The CDR3 runs 12 residues. The germline V and J ends were trimmed by 4 bases and 1 base, with 4 bases remaining between them. The germline V gene has CDR1 SEHNR and CDR2 FQNEAQ (reference sequence). CDR3 nucleotide sequence: TGTGCCAGCAGCTATCTTAACTATGGCTACACCTTC. This gives the protein CASSYLNYGYTF.

Here the CDR3 reads CASSVGQVNSPLHF. DNA for the CDR3: TGTGCCAGCAGCGTGGGTCAGGTGAATTCACCCCTCCACTTT. The chain joins TRBV9 to TRBJ1-6; no clear D. Germline assignment: CDR1 SGDLS and CDR2 YYNGEE. Trimming pared 2 bases from V and 7 bases from J, leaving 10 bases between. The CDR3 is made up of 14 amino acids.

This clone was observed a few times. The chain has TRBV5-8 and TRBJ1-5; D remains ambiguous. Germline CDR1 is SGHTS and CDR2 is YDEGEE. CDR3 size: 12 residues. V was cut by 0 bases and J by 10 bases, with 8 bases left in between. CDR3 DNA: TGTGCCAGCAGCTTGGCGGTAAATCCCCAGCATTTT. Translating gives CASSLAVNPQHF.

This clone showed up just a few times. The chain carries TRBV11-2 and TRBJ2-3; tentatively, D is TRBD1 (6 bases). With 5 bases removed from V and 2 bases from J, the gap between germline ends came to 14 bases. Germline CDR1 and CDR2: SGHAT and FQNNGV. This CDR3 is 15 amino acids long. The CDR3 here is CASSAWGHPTDTQYF. CDR3 nucleotides: TGTGCCAGCAGCGCCTGGGGGCACCCCACAGATACGCAGTATTTT. Full variable domain (rest looked up from reference TRBV11-2 and TRBJ2-3): EAGVAQSPRYKIIEKRQSVAFWCNPISGHATLYWYQQILGQGPKLLIQFQNNGVVDDSQLPKDRFSAERLKGVDSTLKIQPAKLEDSAVYLCASSAWGHPTDTQYFGPGTRLTVL.

This clone has a handful of counts. This chain joins TRBV7-9 and TRBJ1-1, with no clear D. Germline loops: CDR1 SEHNR, CDR2 FQNEAQ (reference sequence). This CDR3 comprises 12 residues. Trimming took 5 bases from V and 0 from J, leaving 4 bases between them. CDR3 nucleotides: TGTGCCAGCAGCGGCATGAACACTGAAGCTTTCTTT. Its translation: CASSGMNTEAFF. The complete variable domain, with remaining parts taken from reference TRBV7-9 and TRBJ1-1, reads DTGVSQNPRHKITKRGQNVTFRCDPISEHNRLYWYRQTLGQGPEFLTYFQNEAQLEKSRLLSDRFSAERPKGSFSTLEIQRTEQGDSAMYLCASSGMNTEAFFGQGTRLTVV.

This clone was detected a few times. The chain couples TRBV5-4 to TRBJ2-5, with 13 positions matching TRBD2. The CDR3 extends over 15 amino acids. V was clipped by 4 bases and J by 2 bases; unmatched bases: 2. CDR1 and CDR2 (germline): SGHNT, YYREEE (reference sequence). CDR3 sequence reads: CASSRTSGGQETQYF. The CDR3 nucleotides are TGTGCCAGCAGCCGGACTAGCGGGGGACAAGAGACCCAGTACTTC.

This clone was recorded a few times. This chain links TRBV5-1 with TRBJ1-1; 7 nucleotides align to TRBD1. The CDR3 spans 15 residues. Germline trimming cut 3 bases from V and 0 bases from J; bases unmatched to any gene: 5. The V gene's germline CDR1 is SGHRS and CDR2 YFSETQ. For the CDR3, the DNA is TGCGCCAGCAGCTCCTTTACAGGGGTGAACACTGAAGCTTTCTTT. Its translation: CASSSFTGVNTEAFF. Together with reference TRBV5-1 and TRBJ1-1, the CDR3 gives the full variable domain: KAGVTQTPRYLIKTRGQQVTLSCSPISGHRSVSWYQQTPGQGLQFLFEYFSETQRNKGNFPGRFSGRQFSNSRSEMNVSTLELGDSALYLCASSSFTGVNTEAFFGQGTRLTVV.

This clone was detected a few times. The chain combines TRBV2 with TRBJ2-3; D ambiguous. Per the germline V gene, CDR1 is SNHLY and CDR2 is FYNNEI. Deletions cut 6 bases from V and 0 bases from J, with 10 bases between. The CDR3 runs 14 residues. The CDR3, as DNA: TGTGCCAGCAGCGTGACTGGTAGCACAGATACGCAGTATTTT. Its translation is CASSVTGSTDTQYF.

The CDR3 loop reads CASSYQPEEPQHF. The CDR3 bases are TGTGCCAGCAGTTACCAACCAGAGGAGCCCCAGCATTTT. J is TRBJ1-5 and V is TRBV6-5; D is undetermined. CDR1 and CDR2 from the germline V gene are MNHEY and SVGAGI. The germline V and J ends were trimmed by 2 bases and 8 bases, with 10 bases remaining between them. This CDR3 region has 13 residues.